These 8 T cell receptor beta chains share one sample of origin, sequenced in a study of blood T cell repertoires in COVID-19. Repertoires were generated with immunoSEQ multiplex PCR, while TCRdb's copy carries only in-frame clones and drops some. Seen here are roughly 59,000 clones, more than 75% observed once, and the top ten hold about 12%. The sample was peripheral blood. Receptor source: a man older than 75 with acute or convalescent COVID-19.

The CDR3 region is CATSDFSQGSHGYTF. The CDR3 nucleotides read TGTGCCACCAGTGATTTTTCACAGGGGTCCCATGGCTACACCTTC. The chain links TRBV24-1 to TRBJ1-2, with TRBD1 identical over 7 bases. The V segment lost 1 base and the J segment 6 bases; nucleotides outside the gene matches: 7. Per the germline V gene, CDR1 is KGHDR and CDR2 is SFDVKD. The CDR3 is 15 amino acids.

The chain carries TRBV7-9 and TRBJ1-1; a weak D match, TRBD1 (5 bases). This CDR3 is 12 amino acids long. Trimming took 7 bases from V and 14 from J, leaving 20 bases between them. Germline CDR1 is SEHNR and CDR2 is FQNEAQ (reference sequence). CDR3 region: CASTPGGVGVFF. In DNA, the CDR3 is TGTGCCAGCACCCCGGGGGGAGTTGGGGTCTTCTTT.

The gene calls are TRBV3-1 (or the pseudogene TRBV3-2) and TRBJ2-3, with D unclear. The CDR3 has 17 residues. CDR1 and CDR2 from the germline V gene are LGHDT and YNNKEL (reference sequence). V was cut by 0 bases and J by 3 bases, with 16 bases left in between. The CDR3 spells CASSQETYLEATDTQYF. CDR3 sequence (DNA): TGTGCCAGCAGCCAAGAAACGTACCTCGAGGCAACAGATACGCAGTATTTT.

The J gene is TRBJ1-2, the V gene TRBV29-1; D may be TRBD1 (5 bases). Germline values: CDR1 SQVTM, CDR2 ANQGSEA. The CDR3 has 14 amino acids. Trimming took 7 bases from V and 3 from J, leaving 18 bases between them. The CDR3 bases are TGCAGCGCCCGAAAGGGGTTTCTGGACTATGGCTACACCTTC. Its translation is CSARKGFLDYGYTF.

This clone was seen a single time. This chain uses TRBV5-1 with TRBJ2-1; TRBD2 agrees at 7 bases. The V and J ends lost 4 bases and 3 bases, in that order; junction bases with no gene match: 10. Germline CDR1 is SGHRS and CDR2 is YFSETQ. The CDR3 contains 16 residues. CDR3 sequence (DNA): TGCGCCAGCAGCCCTTCGAGGGAGGGGTTCTACAATGAGCAGTTCTTC. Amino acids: CASSPSREGFYNEQFF.

CDR3: CSVAPGYNEQFF. The DNA for the CDR3 is TGCAGCGTTGCCCCGGGTTACAATGAGCAGTTCTTC. The chain combines TRBV29-1 with TRBJ2-1; the D is unclear. With 4 bases removed from V and 4 bases from J, the gap between germline ends came to 8 bases. The CDR3 is 12 residues long. Germline CDR1 reads SQVTM; CDR2 reads ANQGSEA.

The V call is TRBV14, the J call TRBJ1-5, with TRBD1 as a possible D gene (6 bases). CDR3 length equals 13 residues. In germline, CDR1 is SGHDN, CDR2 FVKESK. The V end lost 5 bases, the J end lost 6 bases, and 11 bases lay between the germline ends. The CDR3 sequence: CASSGGGAQPQHF. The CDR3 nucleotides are TGTGCCAGCAGCGGGGGGGGCGCTCAGCCCCAGCATTTT.

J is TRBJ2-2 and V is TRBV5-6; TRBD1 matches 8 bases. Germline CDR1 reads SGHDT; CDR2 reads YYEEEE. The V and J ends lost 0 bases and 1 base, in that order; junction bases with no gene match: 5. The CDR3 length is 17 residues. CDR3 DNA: TGTGCCAGCAGCTTGGCAAGGGGGACAGGGAACACCGGGGAGCTGTTTTTT. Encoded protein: CASSLARGTGNTGELFF. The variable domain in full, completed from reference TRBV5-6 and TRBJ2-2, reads DAGVTQSPTHLIKTRGQQVTLRCSPKSGHDTVSWYQQALGQGPQFIFQYYEEEERQRGNFPDRFSGHQFPNYSSELNVNALLLGDSALYLCASSLARGTGNTGELFFGEGSRLTVL.